Each of the 32 T cell receptor beta chains below was sequenced from the same sample in a study of identical twins. TCRdb redid the calling of the 5' RACE reads with MiXCR, one entry per CDR3 protein. The table records 200,000 to 250,000 distinct CDR3 sequences, 7% to 8.5% of them present only once. The same data also went into a second study, on yellow fever vaccine responses in identical twins.

Source material: CD8+ T cells sorted from blood. All receptors come from a woman under 30 in good health.

Many counts were recorded for this clonotype. The chain couples TRBV12-3 or TRBV12-4 to TRBJ1-1; D remains ambiguous. V shed 5 bases and J shed 3 bases, with 16 bases lying between them. This CDR3 comprises 15 residues. The CDR3 here is CASSPSGLADTEAFF. CDR3 DNA: TGTGCCAGCAGTCCCTCAGGCCTTGCGGACACTGAAGCTTTCTTT.

CDR3 loop: CAISESGGVKYEQYF. The CDR3 DNA follows: TGTGCCATCAGTGAGTCAGGGGGCGTTAAGTACGAGCAGTACTTC. V gene TRBV10-3 combines with J gene TRBJ2-7; 7 nucleotides align to TRBD1. The V segment lost 0 bases and the J segment 4 bases; nucleotides outside the gene matches: 6. This CDR3 has 15 amino acids. Germline V gives CDR1 ENHRY, CDR2 SYGVKD.

This clonotype was counted a few times. This chain connects TRBV7-9 to TRBJ1-1; the D gene is possibly TRBD1 (5 bases). Trimming took off 0 bases at V and 3 bases at J, with 17 bases between the two ends. The CDR3 is made up of 17 amino acids. Germline V CDR1 and CDR2: SEHNR, FQNEAQ (reference sequence). The CDR3 region has the DNA TGTGCCAGCAGCTTAGCAAAGAGACAGAGCGGGGACACTGAAGCTTTCTTT. It encodes CASSLAKRQSGDTEAFF.

This clonotype turned up a few times. The rearrangement uses TRBV20-1 and TRBJ1-1, with 8 bases that match TRBD1. Germline V gene data show CDR1 as DFQATT and CDR2 as SNEGSKA (reference sequence). This CDR3 region has 14 residues. With 4 bases clipped from V and 4 bases from J, the junction kept 8 bases outside the gene matches. The CDR3 sequence: CSAIPSGGPTEAFF. The CDR3 DNA reads TGCAGTGCTATCCCCTCAGGGGGCCCCACTGAAGCTTTCTTT.

The genes are TRBV7-9 and TRBJ2-1; TRBD1 matches at 8 bases. V lost 5 bases and J lost 8; bases outside the gene matches: 14. Germline V gene sequence: CDR1 SEHNR, CDR2 FQNEAQ (reference sequence). CDR3 length equals 16 residues. The CDR3 protein is CASSIPGGVKFDEQFF. For the CDR3, the DNA is TGTGCCAGCAGCATCCCAGGGGGCGTGAAATTCGATGAGCAGTTCTTC. Combining the CDR3 with reference TRBV7-9 and TRBJ2-1 gives the whole variable domain DTGVSQNPRHKITKRGQNVTFRCDPISEHNRLYWYRQTLGQGPEFLTYFQNEAQLEKSRLLSDRFSAERPKGSFSTLEIQRTEQGDSAMYLCASSIPGGVKFDEQFFGPGTRLTVL.

The V call is TRBV29-1, the J call TRBJ2-7; TRBD2 matches 10 bases. Germline V lookup: CDR1 SQVTM, CDR2 ANQGSEA. The junction had 3 bases not matched to a gene; V was cut back by 6 bases and J by 1 base. The CDR3 totals 13 residues. The CDR3 nucleotides read TGCAGCGTCCCTAGCGGGAGTTCCTACGAGCAGTACTTC. It yields the protein CSVPSGSSYEQYF.

The table lists this clonotype with a few counts. V gene TRBV7-2 combines with J gene TRBJ1-4; D might be TRBD1 (5 bases). CDR1 SGHTA and CDR2 FQGNSA come from the germline V gene. The CDR3 loop spans 14 amino acids. V gave up 4 bases and J gave up 8 bases, with 14 bases separating them. The CDR3 DNA reads TGTGCCAGCAGCTCCAGGGTCTTTGGAGAAAAACTGTTTTTT. Encoded protein: CASSSRVFGEKLFF.

This clonotype was seen at least ten times. This sequence joins TRBV12-3 or TRBV12-4 and TRBJ2-7; 8 bases match TRBD2. The CDR3 has 15 amino acids. The junction had 10 bases not matched to a gene; V was cut back by 3 bases and J by 6 bases. CDR3 coding DNA: TGTGCCAGCAGTTTCGGACGGGAGGGCATGGGCGAGCAGTACTTC. It translates to CASSFGREGMGEQYF.

This clonotype was counted between two and nine times. The rearrangement joins TRBV6-1 to TRBJ2-5; D may be TRBD1 or TRBD2 (5 bases each). Trimming stripped 8 bases from V and 5 bases from J, with 18 bases between. In germline, CDR1 is MNHNS, CDR2 SASEGT. The CDR3 covers 14 residues. CDR3: CASGSRGSGETQYF. The CDR3 nucleotides are TGTGCCAGCGGTAGTAGGGGATCGGGGGAGACCCAGTACTTC.

The chain uses TRBV7-9 and TRBJ2-5; perhaps TRBD1 as D (5 bases). In germline, CDR1 is SEHNR, CDR2 FQNEAQ (reference sequence). Deletions cut 5 bases from V and 2 bases from J, with 12 bases between. This CDR3 comprises 14 residues. The CDR3: CASSTRTFQETQYF. CDR3 nucleotides: TGTGCCAGCAGCACCCGGACATTTCAAGAGACCCAGTACTTC.

This clonotype came up many times. The V gene is TRBV18, the J gene TRBJ1-1; D possibly corresponds to TRBD1 (6 bases). CDR1 is KGHSH, CDR2 LQKENI, per germline. The CDR3 covers 14 residues. The V and J ends lost 5 bases and 0 bases respectively, with 10 bases between them. CDR3 coding DNA: TGTGCCAGCTCAAGGACAGATATGAACACTGAAGCTTTCTTT. Translation gives CASSRTDMNTEAFF.

V gene TRBV27 combines with J gene TRBJ2-2; tentative D call: TRBD2 (6 bases). V lost 1 base and J lost 7, with 13 bases in between. CDR3 length equals 15 residues. Germline lookup yields CDR1 MNHEY and CDR2 SMNVEV (reference sequence). This CDR3 reads CASSLFRELVGELFF. CDR3 bases: TGTGCCAGCAGTTTATTCCGGGAGTTGGTCGGGGAGCTGTTTTTT.

Ten or more counts support this clonotype. The V gene is TRBV24-1, the J gene TRBJ2-7; TRBD2 aligns across 7 bases. This CDR3 is built from 16 residues. Germline lookup yields CDR1 KGHDR and CDR2 SFDVKD. V shed 4 bases, J shed 0 bases, and the junction held 8 bases outside the gene matches. CDR3 in DNA: TGTGCCACCAGTGAGCGGCTAGCGGATAGCTCCTACGAGCAGTACTTC. Its protein product is CATSERLADSSYEQYF.

The V and J genes are TRBV24-1 and TRBJ2-2; TRBD1 matches at 7 bases. V shed 4 bases, J shed 6 bases, and the junction held 4 bases outside the gene matches. The CDR3 is 14 residues long. Germline lookup yields CDR1 KGHDR and CDR2 SFDVKD. CDR3 nucleotides: TGTGCCACCAGTGACCTTGACAGGGCCGGGGAGCTGTTTTTT. It translates to CATSDLDRAGELFF.

CDR3 coding DNA: TGTGCCAGCCAGACTGGCGTTCGGACCGGGGAGCTGTTTTTT. It is translated as CASQTGVRTGELFF. J is TRBJ2-2 and V is TRBV28; D gene unclear. CDR1 and CDR2 from the germline V gene are MDHEN and SYDVKM. The CDR3 runs 14 residues. Trimming shortened V by 8 bases and J by 5 bases, and 15 bases separated the two germline ends. Combining the CDR3 with reference TRBV28 and TRBJ2-2 gives the whole variable domain DVKVTQSSRYLVKRTGEKVFLECVQDMDHENMFWYRQDPGLGLRLIYFSYDVKMKEKGDIPEGYSVSREKKERFSLILESASTNQTSMYLCASQTGVRTGELFFGEGSRLTVL.

This clonotype appeared a few times. CDR3 DNA: TGTGCCAGCAGCGTAGACGGCAGGATGGGGGAGACCCAGTACTTC. Translation: CASSVDGRMGETQYF. This rearrangement joins TRBV9 to TRBJ2-5; unclear D gene. Germline V gene data show CDR1 as SGDLS and CDR2 as YYNGEE. V lost 0 bases to trimming and J lost 5 bases, with 14 bases between them. The CDR3 loop spans 15 amino acids.

This clonotype appeared many times. This sequence joins TRBV28 and TRBJ1-5; maybe TRBD1 (6 bases). Deletions cut 6 bases from V and 0 bases from J, with 12 bases between. The CDR3 has 15 amino acids. Germline V lookup: CDR1 MDHEN, CDR2 SYDVKM. The DNA for the CDR3 is TGTGCCAGCAGCCAACAGGGAAATAGCAATCAGCCCCAGCATTTT. The encoded protein is CASSQQGNSNQPQHF.

This clonotype has a handful of counts. The J gene is TRBJ1-1, the V gene TRBV7-6, with unresolved D. The V end was cut by 2 bases, the J end by 4 bases, with 20 bases between. CDR3 length: 17 amino acids. CDR1 and CDR2 from the germline V gene are SGHVS and FNYEAQ. The CDR3 region is CASSLRLAGPSTTEAFF. The CDR3 DNA is TGTGCCAGCAGCTTAAGGCTTGCCGGACCTTCGACCACTGAAGCTTTCTTT.

This clonotype was counted between two and nine times. The chain combines TRBV2 with TRBJ2-2; 9 nucleotides line up with TRBD2. The CDR3 has 19 amino acids. V shed 3 bases, J shed 5 bases, and the junction held 16 bases outside the gene matches. The germline CDR1 and CDR2 sequences are SNHLY and FYNNEI. CDR3 coding DNA: TGTGCCAGCAGTGACGAGCTAGCGGGACCTAACATTAGGACCGGGGAGCTGTTTTTT. It encodes CASSDELAGPNIRTGELFF.

This clonotype came up many times. The chain combines TRBV4-1 with TRBJ2-7, with TRBD2 matching 14 bases. Germline CDR1 is MGHRA and CDR2 is YSYEKL. J was trimmed by 6 bases and V by 4 bases; bases with no gene match: 8. CDR3 length equals 16 residues. CDR3 in amino acids: CASSLTAGLAGVEQYF. CDR3 bases: TGCGCCAGCAGCCTGACAGCGGGACTAGCGGGAGTCGAGCAGTACTTC.

This clonotype showed up just a few times. V usage is TRBV2 and J usage is TRBJ2-1; no definite D call. This CDR3 has 15 amino acids. The germline V gene encodes CDR1 SNHLY and CDR2 FYNNEI. Trimming left V 1 base short and J 4 bases short, with 11 bases between. CDR3 bases: TGTGCCAGCAGTGAAGGAGCGCCAAGATACAATGAGCAGTTCTTC. Amino acids: CASSEGAPRYNEQFF.

The CDR3 bases are TGTGCCAGCAGTTTAGTTCTGGGGGGTCAGCCCCAGCATTTT. Translated, it gives CASSLVLGGQPQHF. This sequence joins TRBV12-3 or TRBV12-4 and TRBJ1-5, with D perhaps TRBD1 (5 bases). Trimming cost V 1 base and J 6 bases, with 10 bases left between them. This CDR3 is built from 14 residues.

This clonotype was seen ten or more times. The genes are TRBV4-2 and TRBJ1-1; TRBD1 matches at 7 bases. Germline-derived CDR1 and CDR2 are LGHNA and YNFKEQ. J lost 7 bases, V lost 0 bases, and 8 bases had no gene match. The CDR3 contains 15 residues. This chain's CDR3 is CASSQDITGVLEAFF. In nucleotides, the CDR3 is TGTGCCAGCAGCCAAGATATTACAGGGGTCCTTGAAGCTTTCTTT.

The chain links TRBV6-2 or TRBV6-3 to TRBJ2-7, with TRBD2 matching over 10 bases. Germline values: CDR1 MNHEY, CDR2 SVGEGT. This CDR3 spans 18 amino acids. V was pared by 5 bases and J by 5 bases, with 18 bases of the junction left unmatched. In DNA, the CDR3 is TGTGCCAGCAGTCCGCCGGAAGCGGGAGGGCCCGATATCCACGAGCAGTACTTC. It is translated as CASSPPEAGGPDIHEQYF.

This clonotype was seen repeatedly, ten times or more. The chain uses TRBV7-9 and TRBJ2-3; 11 bases map to TRBD2. V shed 5 bases, J shed 3 bases, and the junction held 16 bases outside the gene matches. This CDR3 comprises 19 residues. Germline V gene lookup returns CDR1 SEHNR and CDR2 FQNEAQ (reference sequence). The CDR3 is CASSGVPRWLAGGTDTQYF. CDR3 bases: TGTGCCAGCAGCGGGGTACCTCGTTGGCTAGCGGGAGGAACAGATACGCAGTATTTT.

This clonotype was observed at least ten times. V and J are TRBV4-1 and TRBJ2-5, with 11 bases lining up with TRBD1. This CDR3 has 16 amino acids. Trimming took 5 bases from V and 3 from J; bases not matched to a gene: 8. CDR1 and CDR2 from the germline V gene are MGHRA and YSYEKL. The CDR3 here is CASSLSLGQGEETQYF. Written as DNA, the CDR3 is TGCGCCAGCAGCTTGAGCCTGGGACAGGGGGAAGAGACCCAGTACTTC.

The chain joins TRBV6-5 to TRBJ2-4, with D unclear. This CDR3 region has 14 residues. Germline V gene sequence: CDR1 MNHEY, CDR2 SVGAGI. The ends were cut back, 2 bases at V and 4 bases at J, with 9 bases in the middle. Here the CDR3 reads CASSYGSGKNIQYF. The CDR3 DNA sequence: TGTGCCAGCAGTTACGGCAGTGGTAAAAACATTCAGTACTTC.

This clonotype showed up just a few times. This sequence joins TRBV5-1 and TRBJ2-3; D perhaps matches TRBD2 (6 bases). The CDR3 contains 16 residues. With 0 bases removed from V and 5 bases from J, the gap between germline ends came to 16 bases. Germline CDR1 SGHRS, CDR2 YFSETQ. The CDR3 loop is CASSLAPGRGGDTQYF. For the CDR3, the DNA is TGCGCCAGCAGCTTGGCCCCCGGGAGAGGAGGAGATACGCAGTATTTT.

This clonotype occurred a few times. CDR3 nucleotides: TGTGCCAGCAGCAACCCGTCCGGGTTTGGGAATGAGCAGTTCTTC. Translated: CASSNPSGFGNEQFF. The chain has TRBV12-3 or TRBV12-4 and TRBJ2-1; the D is unclear. The V gene lost 6 bases and the J gene lost 7 bases, with 19 bases spanning the gap. CDR3 size: 15 residues.

The CDR3 here is CASSPERGGDEQFF. CDR3 DNA sequence: TGTGCCAGCAGCCCAGAGCGGGGTGGGGATGAGCAGTTCTTC. The rearrangement links TRBV11-2 to TRBJ2-1, with 7 bases that match TRBD2. Germline V gives CDR1 SGHAT, CDR2 FQNNGV. The trim removed 5 bases at V and 8 bases at J, leaving 9 bases unmatched. The CDR3 is 14 residues long.

This clonotype was seen a handful of times. The chain carries TRBV5-1 and TRBJ2-2; D is ambiguous. CDR1 SGHRS and CDR2 YFSETQ come from the germline V gene. The CDR3 contains 11 residues. V was trimmed by 1 base and J by 9 bases, leaving 4 bases between them. CDR3 bases: TGCGCCAGCAGCTTGTCCAGGGAGCTGTTTTTT. It encodes CASSLSRELFF.

The sample holds many counts of this clonotype. The chain links TRBV29-1 to TRBJ2-2, with a tentative D call TRBD2 (6 bases). This CDR3 is built from 12 residues. The germline V gene has CDR1 SQVTM and CDR2 ANQGSEA. V dropped 7 bases and J dropped 5 bases, with 11 bases sitting between them. The CDR3, as DNA: TGCAGCGCCGGTGGGGGGACCGGGGAGCTGTTTTTT. Amino acids: CSAGGGTGELFF.